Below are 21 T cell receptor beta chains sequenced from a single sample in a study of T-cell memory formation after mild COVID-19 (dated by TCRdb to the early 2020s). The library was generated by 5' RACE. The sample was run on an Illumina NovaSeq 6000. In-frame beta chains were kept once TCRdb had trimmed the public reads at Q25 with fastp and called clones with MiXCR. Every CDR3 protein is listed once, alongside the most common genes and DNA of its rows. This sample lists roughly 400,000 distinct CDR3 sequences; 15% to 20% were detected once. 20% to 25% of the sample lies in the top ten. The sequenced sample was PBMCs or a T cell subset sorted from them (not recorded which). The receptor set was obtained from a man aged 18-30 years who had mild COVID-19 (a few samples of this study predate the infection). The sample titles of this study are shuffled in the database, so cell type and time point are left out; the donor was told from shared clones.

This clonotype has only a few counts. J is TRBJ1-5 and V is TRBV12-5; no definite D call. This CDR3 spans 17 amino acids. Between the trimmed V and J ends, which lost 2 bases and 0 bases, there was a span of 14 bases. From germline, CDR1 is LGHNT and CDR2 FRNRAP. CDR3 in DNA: TGTGCTAGTGGTTTGTCCCTATCGTCCTATAGCAATCAGCCCCAGCATTTT. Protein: CASGLSLSSYSNQPQHF.

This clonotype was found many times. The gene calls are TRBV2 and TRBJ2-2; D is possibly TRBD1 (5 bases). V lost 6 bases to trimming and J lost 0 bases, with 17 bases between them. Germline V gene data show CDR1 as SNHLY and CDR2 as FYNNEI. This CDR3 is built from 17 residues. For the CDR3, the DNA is TGTGCCAGCAGCGAGAGTTTGGGGCAGCCGAACACCGGGGAGCTGTTTTTT. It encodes CASSESLGQPNTGELFF.

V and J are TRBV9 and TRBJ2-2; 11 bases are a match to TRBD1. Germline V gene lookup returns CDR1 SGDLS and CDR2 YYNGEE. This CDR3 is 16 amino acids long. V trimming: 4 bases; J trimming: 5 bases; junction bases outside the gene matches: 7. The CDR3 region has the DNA TGTGCCAGCAGCCTCCGGGGGACAGGGGGGACCGGGGAGCTGTTTTTT. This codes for CASSLRGTGGTGELFF.

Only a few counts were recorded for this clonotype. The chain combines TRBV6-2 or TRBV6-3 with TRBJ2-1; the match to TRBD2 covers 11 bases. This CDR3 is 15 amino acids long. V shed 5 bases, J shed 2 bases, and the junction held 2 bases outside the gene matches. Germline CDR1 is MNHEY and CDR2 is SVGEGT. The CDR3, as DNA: TGTGCCAGCAGTATAGCGGGGGGGACCTACAATGAGCAGTTCTTC. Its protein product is CASSIAGGTYNEQFF.

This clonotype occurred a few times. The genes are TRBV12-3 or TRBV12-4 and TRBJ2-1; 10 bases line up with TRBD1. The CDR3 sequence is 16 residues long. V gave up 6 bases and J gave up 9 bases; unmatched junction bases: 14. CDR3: CASSTPGQGWKGEQFF. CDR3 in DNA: TGTGCCAGCAGCACCCCGGGACAGGGGTGGAAGGGTGAGCAGTTCTTC.

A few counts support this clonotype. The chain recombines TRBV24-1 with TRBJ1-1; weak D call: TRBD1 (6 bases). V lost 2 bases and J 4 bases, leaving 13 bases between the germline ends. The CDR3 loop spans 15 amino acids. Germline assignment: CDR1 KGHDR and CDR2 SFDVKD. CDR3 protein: CATSDSGRGSTEAFF. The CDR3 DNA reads TGTGCCACCAGTGATTCCGGCAGGGGTAGCACTGAAGCTTTCTTT.

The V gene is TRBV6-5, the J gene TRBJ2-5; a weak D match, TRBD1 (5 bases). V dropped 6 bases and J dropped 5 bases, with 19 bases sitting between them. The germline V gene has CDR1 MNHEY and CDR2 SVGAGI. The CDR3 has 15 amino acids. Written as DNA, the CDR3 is TGTGCCAGCAGACTGGGGCTGCAGACCCGGGAGACCCAGTACTTC. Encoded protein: CASRLGLQTRETQYF.

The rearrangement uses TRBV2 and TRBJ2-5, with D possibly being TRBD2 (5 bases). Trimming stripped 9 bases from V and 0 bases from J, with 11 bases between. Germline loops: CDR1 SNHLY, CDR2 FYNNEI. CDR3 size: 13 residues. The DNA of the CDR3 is TGTGCCAGTGACTATACGTACCAAGAGACCCAGTACTTC. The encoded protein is CASDYTYQETQYF.

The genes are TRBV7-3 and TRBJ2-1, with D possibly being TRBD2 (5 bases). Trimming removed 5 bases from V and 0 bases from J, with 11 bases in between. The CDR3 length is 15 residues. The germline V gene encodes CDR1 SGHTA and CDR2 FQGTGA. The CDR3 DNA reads TGTGCCAGCAGCCAGGACTCAAGCTCCTACAATGAGCAGTTCTTC. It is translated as CASSQDSSSYNEQFF.

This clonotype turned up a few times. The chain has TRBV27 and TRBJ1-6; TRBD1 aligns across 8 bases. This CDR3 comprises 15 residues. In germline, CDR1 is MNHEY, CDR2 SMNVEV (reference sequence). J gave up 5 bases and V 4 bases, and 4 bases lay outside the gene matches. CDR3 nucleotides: TGTGCCAGCAGTTCCTGGACAGGGAATAATTCACCCCTCCACTTT. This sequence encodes CASSSWTGNNSPLHF.

CDR3 coding DNA: TGTGCCAGCAGCCGGGACAGGGGAAGTGAGACCCAGTACTTC. Encoded protein: CASSRDRGSETQYF. V gene TRBV7-2 combines with J gene TRBJ2-5, with 10 bases matching TRBD1. CDR1 is SGHTA and CDR2 is FQGNSA in the germline V gene. J lost 5 bases, V lost 5 bases, and 5 bases had no gene match. The CDR3 covers 14 residues.

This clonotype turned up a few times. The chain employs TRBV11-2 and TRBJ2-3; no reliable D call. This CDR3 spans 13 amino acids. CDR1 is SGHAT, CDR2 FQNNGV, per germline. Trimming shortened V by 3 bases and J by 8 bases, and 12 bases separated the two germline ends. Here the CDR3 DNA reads TGTGCCAGCAGCTTCGAGGTGCTAAGTACGCAGTATTTT. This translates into CASSFEVLSTQYF. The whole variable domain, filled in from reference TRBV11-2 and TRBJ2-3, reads EAGVAQSPRYKIIEKRQSVAFWCNPISGHATLYWYQQILGQGPKLLIQFQNNGVVDDSQLPKDRFSAERLKGVDSTLKIQPAKLEDSAVYLCASSFEVLSTQYFGPGTRLTVL.

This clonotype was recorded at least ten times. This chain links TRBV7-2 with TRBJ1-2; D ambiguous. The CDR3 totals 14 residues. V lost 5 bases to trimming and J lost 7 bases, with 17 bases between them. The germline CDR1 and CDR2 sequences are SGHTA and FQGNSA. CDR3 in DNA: TGTGCCAGCAGCCCCCAGACCCTACGGGGTGGCTACACCTTC. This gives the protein CASSPQTLRGGYTF.

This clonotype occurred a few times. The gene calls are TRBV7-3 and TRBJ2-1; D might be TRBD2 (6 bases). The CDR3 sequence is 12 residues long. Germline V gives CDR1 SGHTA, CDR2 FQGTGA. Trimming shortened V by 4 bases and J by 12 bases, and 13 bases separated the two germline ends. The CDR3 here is CASSSGAIAQFF. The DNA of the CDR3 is TGTGCCAGCAGCTCGGGAGCCATAGCGCAGTTCTTC.

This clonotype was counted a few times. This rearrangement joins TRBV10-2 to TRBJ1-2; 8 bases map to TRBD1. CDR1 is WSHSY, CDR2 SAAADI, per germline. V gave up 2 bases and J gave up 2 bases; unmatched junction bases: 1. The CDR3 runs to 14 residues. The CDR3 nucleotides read TGCGCCAGCAGTGAGGACAGGGGAAACTATGGCTACACCTTC. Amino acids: CASSEDRGNYGYTF.

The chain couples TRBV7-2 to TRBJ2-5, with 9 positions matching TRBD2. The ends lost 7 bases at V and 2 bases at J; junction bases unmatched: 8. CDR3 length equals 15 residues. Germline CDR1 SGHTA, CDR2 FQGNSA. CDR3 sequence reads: CASTAQSGGQETQYF. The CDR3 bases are TGTGCCAGCACCGCTCAAAGCGGGGGGCAAGAGACCCAGTACTTC. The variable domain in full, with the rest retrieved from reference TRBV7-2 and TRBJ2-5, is GAGVSQSPSNKVTEKGKDVELRCDPISGHTALYWYRQSLGQGLEFLIYFQGNSAPDKSGLPSDRFSAERTGGSVSTLTIQRTQQEDSAVYLCASTAQSGGQETQYFGPGTRLLVL.

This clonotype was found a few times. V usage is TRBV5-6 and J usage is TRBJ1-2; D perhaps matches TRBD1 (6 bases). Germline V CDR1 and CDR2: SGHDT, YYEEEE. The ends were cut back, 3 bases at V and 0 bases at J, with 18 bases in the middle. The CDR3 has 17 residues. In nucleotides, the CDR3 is TGTGCCAGCAGCTCCTGGGGTAGGACAGAAACTAACTATGGCTACACCTTC. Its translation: CASSSWGRTETNYGYTF.

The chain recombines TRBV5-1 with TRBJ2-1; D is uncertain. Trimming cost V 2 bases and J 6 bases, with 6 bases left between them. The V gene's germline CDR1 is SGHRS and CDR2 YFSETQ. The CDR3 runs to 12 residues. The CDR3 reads CASSFGRNEQFF. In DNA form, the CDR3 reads TGCGCCAGCAGCTTTGGCCGCAATGAGCAGTTCTTC.

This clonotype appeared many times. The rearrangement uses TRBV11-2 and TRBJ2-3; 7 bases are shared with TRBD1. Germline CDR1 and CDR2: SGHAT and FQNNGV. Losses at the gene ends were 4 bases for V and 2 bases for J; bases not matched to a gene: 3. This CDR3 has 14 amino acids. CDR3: CASSSDRFTDTQYF. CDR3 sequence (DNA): TGTGCCAGCAGCTCGGACAGGTTCACAGATACGCAGTATTTT.

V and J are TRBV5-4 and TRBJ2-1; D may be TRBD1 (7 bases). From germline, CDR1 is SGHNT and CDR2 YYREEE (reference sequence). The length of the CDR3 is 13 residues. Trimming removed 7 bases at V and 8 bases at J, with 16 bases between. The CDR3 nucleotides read TGTGCCAGCGCGGGACAGTCTAGCGATGAGCAGTTCTTC. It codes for CASAGQSSDEQFF.

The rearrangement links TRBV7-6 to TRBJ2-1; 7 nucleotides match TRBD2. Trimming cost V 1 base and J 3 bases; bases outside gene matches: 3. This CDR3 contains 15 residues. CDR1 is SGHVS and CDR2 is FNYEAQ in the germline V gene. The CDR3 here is CASSLERGFYNEQFF. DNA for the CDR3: TGTGCCAGCAGCTTAGAGCGGGGTTTCTACAATGAGCAGTTCTTC.